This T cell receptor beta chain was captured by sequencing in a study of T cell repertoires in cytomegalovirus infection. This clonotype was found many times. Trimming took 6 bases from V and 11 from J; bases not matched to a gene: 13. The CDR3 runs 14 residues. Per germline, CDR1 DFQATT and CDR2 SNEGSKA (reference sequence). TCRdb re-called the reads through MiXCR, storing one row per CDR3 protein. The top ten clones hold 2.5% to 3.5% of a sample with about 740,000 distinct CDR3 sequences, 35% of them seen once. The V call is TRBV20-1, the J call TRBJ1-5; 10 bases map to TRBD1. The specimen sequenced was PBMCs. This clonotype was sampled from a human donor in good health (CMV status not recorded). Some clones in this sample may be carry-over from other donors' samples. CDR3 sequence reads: CSARDRGGSAAQHF. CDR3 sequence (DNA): TGCAGTGCGCGGGACAGGGGCGGATCAGCGGCCCAGCATTTT.